Listed below are T cell receptor beta chains from one sample, sequenced in a study of shared clonotypes between healthy human individuals. TCRdb's table, derived via immunoSEQ multiplex PCR, lists solely in-frame clones and lacks some. The table includes approximately 1.1 million clones, 70% to 80% detected once. The sequenced sample consisted of memory CD4+ T cells from PBMCs. Receptors were obtained from a man between 18 and 35 years old in good health. Some clones in this sample may be carry-over from other donors' samples. The CDR3 runs from the conserved cysteine through the conserved F or W. Each record gives: V gene, J gene, D gene, clone size, CDR3 protein, CDR3 DNA. A D gene is named only where the DNA matches it firmly. Expanded clones are given a class, and other clones once, few, many or no size at all.

TRBV28	TRBJ2-7	-	-	CASSWALRGHEQYF	TGTGCCAGCAGCTGGGCCCTGAGGGGCCACGAGCAGTACTTC
TRBV28	TRBJ2-3	-	-	CASSLTPSTDTQYF	TGTGCCAGCAGTTTAACCCCCAGCACAGATACGCAGTATTTT
TRBV5-1	TRBJ2-1	-	-	CASSLAARANLYNEQFF	TGCGCCAGCAGCTTGGCGGCCCGGGCCAATCTCTACAATGAGCAGTTCTTC
TRBV9	TRBJ1-2	-	once	CASSASVGVGYTF	TGTGCCAGCAGCGCGAGTGTTGGGGTTGGCTACACCTTC
TRBV7-8	TRBJ2-7	TRBD1	-	CASSLVTGGWYEQYF	TGTGCCAGCAGCTTGGTAACAGGGGGTTGGTACGAGCAGTACTTC
TRBV14	TRBJ2-7	-	-	CASSKSRQTEQYF	TGTGCCAGCAGCAAATCTAGACAGACCGAGCAGTACTTC
TRBV9	TRBJ1-3	TRBD1	-	CASSVVPGQGAGNTIYF	TGTGCCAGCAGCGTCGTCCCGGGACAGGGGGCTGGAAACACCATATATTTT
TRBV5-4	TRBJ2-4	TRBD1	-	CASSRTGTGKNIQYF	TGTGCCAGCAGCAGAACCGGGACAGGGAAAAACATTCAGTACTTC
TRBV6-5	TRBJ2-5	-	-	CASTRIDAQETQYF	TGTGCCAGTACTAGAATCGACGCACAAGAGACCCAGTACTTC
TRBV6-6	TRBJ2-7	-	-	CASFRGGGSYEQYF	TGTGCCAGCTTTAGGGGGGGCGGTTCTTACGAGCAGTACTTC
TRBV28	TRBJ1-1	-	-	CASSFMVNTEAFF	TGTGCCAGCAGTTTTATGGTGAACACTGAAGCTTTCTTT
TRBV14	TRBJ1-1	TRBD1	-	CASSQVRPSGQGGAFF	TGTGCCAGCAGCCAAGTGCGTCCGTCGGGACAGGGGGGAGCTTTCTTT
TRBV10-2	TRBJ2-3	TRBD2	-	CASSLGLAGSTDTQYF	TGCGCCAGCAGCCTCGGACTAGCGGGGAGCACAGATACGCAGTATTTT
TRBV21-1	TRBJ1-4	-	many	CASTPGGQGEKLFF	TGTGCCAGCACCCCTGGGGGACAGGGGGAAAAACTGTTTTTT
TRBV6-5	TRBJ2-6	-	once	CASSYSGSGANVLTF	TGTGCCAGCAGTTACTCGGGTTCTGGGGCCAACGTCCTGACTTTC
TRBV9	TRBJ1-2	TRBD1	-	CASSPRQGPVSGYTF	TGTGCCAGCAGCCCACGACAGGGTCCCGTCAGTGGCTACACCTTC
TRBV5-1	TRBJ2-1	-	-	CASSLEGVSYNEQFF	TGCGCCAGCAGCTTGGAAGGGGTCAGCTACAATGAGCAGTTCTTC
TRBV6-6	TRBJ2-1	TRBD1	-	CASSFHRDRGRNEQFF	TGTGCCAGCAGTTTCCACCGGGACAGGGGGAGGAATGAGCAGTTCTTC